This T cell receptor (beta chain) comes out of a study of OX40 agonist ivuxolimab in advanced cancers. The CDR3 extends over 16 amino acids. The V and J ends lost 8 bases and 0 bases respectively, with 19 bases between them. Germline V gene data show CDR1 as ENHRY and CDR2 as SYGVKD. This clone was seen a handful of times. Clones were sequenced by immunoSEQ multiplex PCR, and TCRdb holds only the in-frame ones, with some missing. Found here are about 32,000 clones, roughly 76% of them singletons; the top ten hold around 19%. This sample comprised CD4+ or CD8+ T cells sorted from blood, obtained in a trial of the OX40 agonist ivuxolimab. This sequence was found in an adult with an advanced solid tumor such as melanoma, head and neck, liver or kidney cancer. This chain joins TRBV10-3 and TRBJ1-1; D gene ambiguous. Written as DNA, the CDR3 is TGTGCCATCCGTTCCCAAGACCGAGGGATGAACACTGAAGCTTTCTTT. Its translation: CAIRSQDRGMNTEAFF.